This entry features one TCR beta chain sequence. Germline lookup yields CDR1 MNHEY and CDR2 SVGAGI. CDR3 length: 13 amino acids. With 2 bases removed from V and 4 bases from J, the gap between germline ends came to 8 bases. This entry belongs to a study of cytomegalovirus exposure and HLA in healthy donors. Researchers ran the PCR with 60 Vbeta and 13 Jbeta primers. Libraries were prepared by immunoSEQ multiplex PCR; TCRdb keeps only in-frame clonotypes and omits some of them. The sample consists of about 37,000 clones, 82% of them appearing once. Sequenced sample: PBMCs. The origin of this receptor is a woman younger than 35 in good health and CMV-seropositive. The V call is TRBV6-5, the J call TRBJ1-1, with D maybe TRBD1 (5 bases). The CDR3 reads CASSYDRPTEAFF. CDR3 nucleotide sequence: TGTGCCAGCAGTTACGACAGACCCACTGAAGCTTTCTTT.